The 32 T cell receptor beta chains given below trace back to one sample, sequenced in a study of T cell repertoires in cytomegalovirus infection. Their antigen targets remain unknown. TCRdb processed the reads anew with MiXCR; each CDR3 protein has one entry. The sample includes hundreds of thousands of distinct CDR3 sequences, about 42% of them seen just once. This material consisted of cultured PBMCs, taken from culture after CMV antigen stimulation. The receptors shown here come from a human donor in good health (CMV status not recorded). Some clones in this sample may be carry-over from other donors' samples.

The chain has TRBV19 and TRBJ1-1; a possible D gene is TRBD1 (6 bases). Germline CDR1 is LNHDA and CDR2 is SQIVND (reference sequence). This CDR3 is built from 17 residues. V was pared by 3 bases and J by 0 bases, with 17 bases between. Written as DNA, the CDR3 is TGTGCCAGTAGTATTGGGGGCAGGAAGCTTATGAACACTGAAGCTTTCTTT. Protein: CASSIGGRKLMNTEAFF.

This chain uses TRBV2 with TRBJ2-1; unclear D gene. From germline, CDR1 is SNHLY and CDR2 FYNNEI. Trimming shortened V by 4 bases and J by 8 bases, and 6 bases separated the two germline ends. The CDR3 has 11 residues. Written as DNA, the CDR3 is TGTGCCAGCAGTGTTGGGTATGAGCAGTTCTTC. Encoded protein: CASSVGYEQFF. Full variable domain (rest looked up from reference TRBV2 and TRBJ2-1): EPEVTQTPSHQVTQMGQEVILRCVPISNHLYFYWYRQILGQKVEFLVSFYNNEISEKSEIFDDQFSVERPDGSNFTLKIRSTKLEDSAMYFCASSVGYEQFFGPGTRLTVL.

The V gene is TRBV27, the J gene TRBJ2-7, with D maybe TRBD2 (5 bases). Trimming took off 3 bases at V and 2 bases at J, with 11 bases between the two ends. Germline V CDR1 and CDR2: MNHEY, SMNVEV (reference sequence). This CDR3 region has 14 residues. CDR3 nucleotides: TGTGCCAGCAGTTTGCGGGCCTTGACCTACGAGCAGTACTTC. Its translation: CASSLRALTYEQYF.

J is TRBJ1-5 and V is TRBV6-6; 7 positions match TRBD1. This CDR3 has 16 residues. Germline CDR1 reads MNHNY; CDR2 reads SVGAGI (reference sequence). Trimming at V came to 6 bases and at J to 5 bases, leaving 13 bases not matched to a gene. CDR3: CASSPRATGSDQPQHF. CDR3 in DNA: TGTGCCAGCAGCCCCAGGGCGACAGGGAGCGATCAGCCCCAGCATTTT.

This clonotype has a count of ten or more. The gene calls are TRBV7-2 and TRBJ2-7; D tentatively reads TRBD1 or TRBD2 (5 bases each). V gave up 4 bases and J gave up 0 bases, with 10 bases separating them. The CDR3 contains 14 residues. The germline V gene has CDR1 SGHTA and CDR2 FQGNSA. CDR3: CASSSGRGSYEQYV. The CDR3 DNA sequence: TGTGCCAGCAGCTCGGGACGTGGCTCCTACGAGCAGTACGTC.

This clonotype was seen a handful of times. The J gene is TRBJ1-5, the V gene TRBV7-2; D may be TRBD1 (5 bases). Germline assignment: CDR1 SGHTA and CDR2 FQGNSA. Trimming stripped 3 bases from V and 3 bases from J, with 12 bases between. The length of the CDR3 is 15 residues. The CDR3: CASSFYARANQPQHF. The CDR3 DNA reads TGTGCCAGCAGCTTCTACGCCAGGGCCAATCAGCCCCAGCATTTT.

This clonotype has more than one count but fewer than ten. The V gene is TRBV14, the J gene TRBJ2-1, with D possibly being TRBD2 (5 bases). The CDR3 has 16 amino acids. V gave up 0 bases and J gave up 0 bases, with 9 bases separating them. Per germline, CDR1 SGHDN and CDR2 FVKESK. The CDR3 DNA sequence: TGTGCCAGCAGCCAAGAAGTAGCGCCCTCCTACAATGAGCAGTTCTTC. It codes for CASSQEVAPSYNEQFF.

On this clonotype: Germline is not matched at one junction end, which may reflect a read error. V and J are TRBV5-5 and TRBJ1-1, with D perhaps TRBD1 (5 bases). CDR3 length: 17 residues. Per the germline V gene, CDR1 is SGHKS and CDR2 is YYEKEE (reference sequence). The CDR3 DNA is TGTGCCAGCAGCTTGGAAAGGGGTCGGAGCATGAACACTGAAGCTCTCTTT. Translated: CASSLERGRSMNTEALF.

The chain couples TRBV7-2 to TRBJ2-2; TRBD1 aligns across 7 bases. The CDR3 has 14 amino acids. Trimming at V came to 5 bases and at J to 5 bases, leaving 5 bases not matched to a gene. CDR1 SGHTA and CDR2 FQGNSA come from the germline V gene. The CDR3 DNA reads as TGTGCCAGCAGCGGGCAACAGGGGACCGGGGAGCTGTTTTTT. This encodes CASSGQQGTGELFF. Using reference TRBV7-2 and TRBJ2-2 for the parts outside the CDR3, the full variable domain is GAGVSQSPSNKVTEKGKDVELRCDPISGHTALYWYRQSLGQGLEFLIYFQGNSAPDKSGLPSDRFSAERTGGSVSTLTIQRTQQEDSAVYLCASSGQQGTGELFFGEGSRLTVL.

This chain joins TRBV11-2 and TRBJ2-1; perhaps TRBD2 as D (6 bases). Germline V CDR1 and CDR2: SGHAT, FQNNGV. The CDR3 is 12 amino acids. The CDR3 sequence: CVTLDYGEEQFF. CDR3 bases: TGTGTCACACTGGACTACGGCGAGGAGCAGTTCTTC.

The chain is built from TRBV20-1 and TRBJ1-4; D uncertain. CDR1 DFQATT and CDR2 SNEGSKA come from the germline V gene (reference sequence). V was trimmed by 2 bases and J by 0 bases, leaving 10 bases between them. This CDR3 has 15 residues. The CDR3 loop reads CSARRTAATNEKLFF. CDR3 DNA sequence: TGCAGTGCTAGAAGGACGGCAGCAACTAATGAAAAACTGTTTTTT.

This clonotype has a handful of counts. The CDR3: CASSLGPFDTQYF. The CDR3 DNA reads as TGTGCCAGCAGCTTAGGTCCGTTTGATACGCAGTATTTT. This chain links TRBV7-2 with TRBJ2-3; D is ambiguous. This CDR3 region has 13 residues. Germline V gene data show CDR1 as SGHTA and CDR2 as FQGNSA. Between the trimmed V and J ends, which lost 1 base and 6 bases, there was a span of 8 bases.

This clonotype was seen only a few times. The chain joins TRBV6-1 to TRBJ2-2; no clear D gene. V was pared by 9 bases and J by 3 bases, with 8 bases between. This CDR3 has 12 residues. Per the germline V gene, CDR1 is MNHNS and CDR2 is SASEGT. This CDR3 reads CASRQDTGELFF. CDR3 DNA: TGTGCCAGTCGACAAGACACCGGGGAGCTGTTTTTT.

The V gene is TRBV5-1, the J gene TRBJ1-4, with 10 bases aligning to TRBD1. Germline CDR1 and CDR2: SGHRS and YFSETQ. The CDR3 runs 15 residues. J was trimmed by 6 bases and V by 2 bases; bases with no gene match: 4. The CDR3 sequence is CASSLSGTGDEKLFF. CDR3 DNA sequence: TGCGCCAGCAGCTTATCCGGGACAGGGGATGAAAAACTGTTTTTT.

This chain joins TRBV25-1 and TRBJ2-7, with 11 bases fitting TRBD1. The V segment lost 3 bases and the J segment 4 bases; nucleotides outside the gene matches: 8. The CDR3 sequence is 16 residues long. Germline V gene sequence: CDR1 MGHDK, CDR2 SYGVNS. CDR3 region: CASSDPRTGGFYEQYF. CDR3 nucleotides: TGTGCCAGCAGTGATCCACGGACAGGGGGCTTTTACGAGCAGTACTTC.

Comments on this clonotype: The junction departs from germline at one end; a sequencing error may be responsible. The chain joins TRBV19 to TRBJ2-3; TRBD2 agrees at 9 bases. Germline CDR1 and CDR2: LNHDA and SQIVND (reference sequence). CDR3 length: 15 amino acids. CDR3: CASSRTGTSRDTQYF. In DNA, the CDR3 is TGTGCCAGTAGCCGGACCGGGACTAGCAGAGATACGCAGTATTTT.

Here the CDR3 reads CASSPGPYNQPQHF. The CDR3 nucleotides are TGTGCCAGCAGCCCCGGACCTTATAATCAGCCCCAGCATTTT. J is TRBJ1-5 and V is TRBV7-2; no firm D call. CDR3 length: 14 residues. Germline V gene lookup returns CDR1 SGHTA and CDR2 FQGNSA. Trimming took off 5 bases at V and 4 bases at J, with 12 bases between the two ends. The full variable domain, rest sourced from reference TRBV7-2 and TRBJ1-5, is GAGVSQSPSNKVTEKGKDVELRCDPISGHTALYWYRQSLGQGLEFLIYFQGNSAPDKSGLPSDRFSAERTGGSVSTLTIQRTQQEDSAVYLCASSPGPYNQPQHFGDGTRLSIL.

This clonotype has more than one count but fewer than ten. The gene calls are TRBV12-3 or TRBV12-4 and TRBJ1-5, with a possible D match to TRBD1 (6 bases). V was pared by 5 bases and J by 7 bases, with 18 bases between. The CDR3 has 15 amino acids. CDR3 DNA: TGTGCCAGCAGTCCGAGACAGGTAGGAGGGCAGCCCCAGCATTTT. Its protein is CASSPRQVGGQPQHF.

In DNA form, the CDR3 reads TGTGCCAGCAGTTTATCGAGCGGGGGGAACACTGAAGCTTTCTTT. It specifies CASSLSSGGNTEAFF. This rearrangement joins TRBV27 to TRBJ1-1; perhaps TRBD1 as D (5 bases). The CDR3 length is 15 residues. V lost 0 bases and J lost 1, with 9 bases in between. Germline CDR1 MNHEY, CDR2 SMNVEV (reference sequence).

There are a few counts of this clonotype. The rearrangement uses TRBV28 and TRBJ2-5; D is undetermined. Germline loops: CDR1 MDHEN, CDR2 SYDVKM. Trimming took off 3 bases at V and 2 bases at J, with 10 bases between the two ends. The CDR3 runs to 14 residues. CDR3 protein: CASSLMRYQETQYF. The DNA for the CDR3 is TGTGCCAGCAGTTTGATGAGGTATCAAGAGACCCAGTACTTC.

The chain employs TRBV7-2 and TRBJ1-4, with 7 bases aligning to TRBD1. The junction had 7 bases not matched to a gene; V was cut back by 4 bases and J by 8 bases. Germline CDR1 SGHTA, CDR2 FQGNSA. The CDR3 sequence is 14 residues long. The CDR3 sequence is CASSSDRASEKLFF. DNA of the CDR3: TGTGCCAGCAGCTCAGACAGGGCGAGCGAAAAACTGTTTTTT.

This clonotype was observed a handful of times. J is TRBJ2-7 and V is TRBV7-9, with unresolved D. The V end lost 5 bases, the J end lost 6 bases, and 8 bases lay between the germline ends. CDR1 is SEHNR and CDR2 is FQNEAQ in the germline V gene (reference sequence). This CDR3 has 11 amino acids. In DNA form, the CDR3 reads TGTGCCAGCAGCATCGGGCTCGAGCAGTACTTC. It translates to CASSIGLEQYF.

This clonotype was observed a few times. The chain carries TRBV7-2 and TRBJ2-7, with 9 nucleotides matching TRBD2. After removal of 8 bases from V and 1 base from J, the junction contained 12 bases not matched to a gene. The CDR3 extends over 16 amino acids. Germline-derived CDR1 and CDR2 are SGHTA and FQGNSA. The CDR3: CASRLAGDKRSYEQYF. In DNA, the CDR3 is TGTGCCAGCCGTTTAGCGGGAGATAAGAGGTCCTACGAGCAGTACTTC.

In this sample, this clonotype turned up a few times. The chain has TRBV7-9 and TRBJ1-2, with D possibly being TRBD1 (6 bases). Trimming removed 5 bases from V and 6 bases from J, with 10 bases in between. Germline V gene lookup returns CDR1 SEHNR and CDR2 FQNEAQ (reference sequence). This CDR3 comprises 12 residues. The CDR3: CASSTGRHGYTF. DNA of the CDR3: TGTGCCAGCAGCACAGGGAGGCATGGCTACACCTTC.

The chain links TRBV6-1 to TRBJ1-3; D gene unclear. CDR1 is MNHNS, CDR2 SASEGT, per germline. This CDR3 has 16 amino acids. The V gene lost 6 bases and the J gene lost 0 bases, with 15 bases spanning the gap. CDR3 DNA: TGTGCCAGCAGACACCGGTACAGCACCTCTGGAAACACCATATATTTT. Protein: CASRHRYSTSGNTIYF.

This chain links TRBV6-2 or TRBV6-3 with TRBJ2-7; 11 bases align to TRBD2. The CDR3 is 16 residues long. With 7 bases clipped from V and 1 base from J, the junction kept 9 bases outside the gene matches. The V gene's germline CDR1 is MNHEY and CDR2 SVGEGT. Here the CDR3 reads CASTKPGLADSYEQYF. For the CDR3, the DNA is TGTGCCAGCACAAAGCCGGGACTAGCGGATTCCTACGAGCAGTACTTC.

This clonotype was seen more than once but under ten times. The chain has TRBV4-1 and TRBJ2-2, with D maybe TRBD2 (5 bases). CDR3 length equals 19 residues. The germline V gene has CDR1 MGHRA and CDR2 YSYEKL. Trimming left V 1 base short and J 4 bases short, with 22 bases between. CDR3 loop: CASSQGGAVPSRVTGELFF. In DNA form, the CDR3 reads TGCGCCAGCAGCCAAGGGGGAGCGGTCCCTAGTCGCGTCACCGGGGAGCTGTTTTTT.

This chain uses TRBV12-3 or TRBV12-4 with TRBJ1-4, with 8 bases lining up with TRBD1. The CDR3 runs 13 residues. V trimming: 5 bases; J trimming: 8 bases; junction bases outside the gene matches: 4. CDR3 in DNA: TGTGCCAGCAGTCCTGGGACAGGCGAAAAACTGTTTTTT. Protein product: CASSPGTGEKLFF.

This rearrangement joins TRBV11-2 to TRBJ2-1; tentative D call: TRBD1 (5 bases). The CDR3 has 16 amino acids. Germline V lookup: CDR1 SGHAT, CDR2 FQNNGV. V was shortened by 6 bases and J by 1 base, with 16 bases between the two germline ends. The CDR3 region has the DNA TGTGCCAGCAGTTTTATGGGGCTCGGGTCCTACAATGAGCAGTTCTTC. This sequence encodes CASSFMGLGSYNEQFF.

This chain's CDR3 is CASSFGPSNEQFF. The CDR3 DNA is TGTGCCAGCAGCTTCGGACCGAGCAATGAGCAGTTCTTC. The chain is built from TRBV5-5 and TRBJ2-1, with D hard to call. This CDR3 is built from 13 residues. Germline loops: CDR1 SGHKS, CDR2 YYEKEE (reference sequence). V lost 2 bases to trimming and J lost 6 bases, with 9 bases between them. Full variable domain (outside the CDR3, taken from reference TRBV5-5 and TRBJ2-1): DAGVTQSPTHLIKTRGQQVTLRCSPISGHKSVSWYQQVLGQGPQFIFQYYEKEERGRGNFPDRFSARQFPNYSSELNVNALLLGDSALYLCASSFGPSNEQFFGPGTRLTVL.

J is TRBJ2-1 and V is TRBV4-1; TRBD2 agrees at 8 bases. Germline lookup yields CDR1 MGHRA and CDR2 YSYEKL. Unmatched junction bases numbered 11, after V lost 4 bases and J lost 6 bases. This CDR3 spans 16 amino acids. The CDR3 loop reads CASSLSGASGGNEQFF. CDR3 bases: TGCGCCAGCAGCCTTAGCGGGGCATCCGGTGGCAATGAGCAGTTCTTC.

This clonotype was seen only a few times. The chain has TRBV4-3 and TRBJ2-7, with D hard to call. Trimming pared 0 bases from V and 4 bases from J, leaving 10 bases between. This CDR3 contains 14 residues. The germline CDR1 and CDR2 sequences are LGHNA and YSLEER. The CDR3 here is CASSQDLQTYEQYF. Written as DNA, the CDR3 is TGCGCCAGCAGCCAAGATTTGCAGACTTACGAGCAGTACTTC.